These 28 T cell receptor beta chains were all obtained from the same sample, sequenced in a study of metastatic and nonmetastatic thyroid tumors. Thyroid surgery was preceded by no treatment in any patient. TCRdb reassembled clones from the PCR reads with MiXCR. This sample has 30,000 to 35,000 clones; roughly 20% occur once, and the top ten carry over 2.5%. The sequenced material came from tumor tissue. The origin of the receptors is a male donor with papillary thyroid cancer or a benign thyroid nodule (not recorded which). Some clones in this sample may be carry-over from other donors' samples.

The chain has TRBV19 and TRBJ2-7, with TRBD2 matching 11 bases. The CDR3 loop spans 18 amino acids. Germline trimming cut 7 bases from V and 4 bases from J; bases unmatched to any gene: 18. Germline-derived CDR1 and CDR2 are LNHDA and SQIVND (reference sequence). The DNA for the CDR3 is TGTGCCAGTATGGCAGCAGTTGCACCTAGCGGGAGGACATACGAGCAGTACTTC. Translating gives CASMAAVAPSGRTYEQYF.

This chain joins TRBV6-6 and TRBJ2-1; TRBD2 agrees at 14 bases. Trimming took 3 bases from V and 15 from J; bases not matched to a gene: 4. This CDR3 is built from 13 residues. The germline V gene has CDR1 MNHNY and CDR2 SVGAGI (reference sequence). CDR3 DNA: TGTGCCAGCAGTTATGGGACTAGCGGGAGCAGGTTCTTC. This gives the protein CASSYGTSGSRFF.

This clone qualifies as medium-sized. CDR3 amino acids: CASSFQTTSGTYEQYF. The CDR3 coding sequence is TGTGCCAGCAGCTTCCAGACCACTAGCGGGACGTACGAGCAGTACTTC. The chain links TRBV11-2 to TRBJ2-7; TRBD2 matches 10 bases. Germline CDR1 is SGHAT and CDR2 is FQNNGV. CDR3 length: 16 residues. V was pared by 3 bases and J by 4 bases, with 9 bases of the junction left unmatched.

This clone is labeled medium-sized. The V and J genes are TRBV28 and TRBJ1-6; 7 bases map to TRBD1. Germline V gives CDR1 MDHEN, CDR2 SYDVKM. J was trimmed by 9 bases and V by 3 bases; bases with no gene match: 5. This CDR3 comprises 14 residues. The CDR3 protein is CASSFPGTASPLHF. CDR3 in DNA: TGTGCCAGCAGTTTCCCCGGGACAGCTTCACCCCTCCACTTT.

The table lists this clone with many counts. Since a much larger clone is just one base distant, this may be a read error. V usage is TRBV7-2 and J usage is TRBJ1-2, with D perhaps matching TRBD1 (6 bases). Germline V CDR1 and CDR2: SGHTA, FQGNSA. The CDR3 runs 13 residues. The DNA for the CDR3 is TGTGCCTGCGTGGCGGGGGCTAACTATGGCTACATCTTC. It yields the protein CACVAGANYGYIF.

This clone was counted ten times or more. The V and J genes are TRBV30 and TRBJ1-6; D is perhaps TRBD1 (6 bases). Trimming left V 4 bases short and J 10 bases short, with 14 bases between. Germline-derived CDR1 and CDR2 are GTSNPN and SVGIG (reference sequence). The length of the CDR3 is 13 residues. The CDR3 sequence: CAWTAQGNSPLHF. DNA of the CDR3: TGTGCCTGGACCGCTCAGGGGAACTCACCCCTCCACTTT.

The chain employs TRBV19 and TRBJ2-7, with 10 bases identical to TRBD1. The CDR3 consists of 17 residues. Germline loops: CDR1 LNHDA, CDR2 SQIVND (reference sequence). V gave up 1 base and J gave up 2 bases; unmatched junction bases: 8. This chain's CDR3 is CASSIVLRDRGPYEQYF. The CDR3 bases are TGTGCCAGTAGTATAGTTCTAAGGGACAGGGGACCCTACGAGCAGTACTTC.

This clone qualifies as medium-sized. A junction end diverges from the germline sequence, so it may reflect a read error. This chain joins TRBV28 and TRBJ2-7; tentative D call: TRBD1 (5 bases). The germline V gene has CDR1 MDHEN and CDR2 SYDVKM. The CDR3 totals 13 residues. CDR3 nucleotides: TGTGCCAGCAGTAAAACAGGAACCAAACGATTAGGCTTC. Translated: CASSKTGTKRLGF. Supplemented by reference TRBV28 and TRBJ2-7, the full variable domain reads DVKVTQSSRYLVKRTGEKVFLECVQDMDHENMFWYRQDPGLGLRLIYFSYDVKMKEKGDIPEGYSVSREKKERFSLILESASTNQTSMYLCASSKTGTKRLGFGPGTRLTVT.

The chain joins TRBV6-2 or TRBV6-3 to TRBJ2-1; D not certain. This CDR3 region has 11 residues. Germline lookup yields CDR1 MNHEY and CDR2 SVGEGT. V lost 0 bases and J 10 bases, leaving 4 bases between the germline ends. The CDR3 DNA reads TGTGCCAGCAGTTACTCACCCGAGCAGTTCTTC. This gives the protein CASSYSPEQFF.

Relative to its sample, this clone is medium-sized (0.01 to 0.1%). CDR3 sequence (DNA): TGCAGTGCTAGCCACTTGTCGGGACTAGGGGGATACAATGAGCAGTTCTTC. It encodes CSASHLSGLGGYNEQFF. V is TRBV20-1 and J is TRBJ2-1, with TRBD2 matching 8 bases. The germline V gene has CDR1 DFQATT and CDR2 SNEGSKA (reference sequence). V was clipped by 3 bases and J by 4 bases; unmatched bases: 14. This CDR3 comprises 17 residues.

The genes are TRBV2 and TRBJ2-6, with 9 bases fitting TRBD2. The CDR3 consists of 15 residues. Germline CDR1 and CDR2: SNHLY and FYNNEI. The CDR3 DNA reads TGTACAGGCGGGAGGGGAGTCTCTGGGGCCAACGTCCTGACTTTC. This translates into CTGGRGVSGANVLTF.

This chain joins TRBV20-1 and TRBJ1-2, with no clear D. CDR1 and CDR2 from the germline V gene are DFQATT and SNEGSKA (reference sequence). V was trimmed by 0 bases and J by 0 bases, leaving 8 bases between them. The CDR3 is 14 amino acids. CDR3 coding DNA: TGCAGTGCTAGAGATTCCACAGCTAACTATGGCTACACCTTC. It is translated as CSARDSTANYGYTF.

The chain links TRBV2 to TRBJ2-1, with TRBD2 matching 11 bases. Germline CDR1 reads SNHLY; CDR2 reads FYNNEI. The CDR3 sequence is 15 residues long. The trim removed 7 bases at V and 4 bases at J, leaving 6 bases unmatched. The CDR3 here is CASNPASGGYNEQFF. In DNA, the CDR3 is TGTGCCAGCAACCCTGCTAGCGGGGGGTACAATGAGCAGTTCTTC.

This clone was counted ten times or more. This may come from a read error, since a much larger clone is one base off. The same CDR3 is also encoded by other DNA sequences in this sample. The gene calls are TRBV7-3 and TRBJ2-1, with TRBD1 matching over 8 bases. CDR3 length: 12 residues. The germline V gene encodes CDR1 SGHTA and CDR2 FQGTGA. The CDR3 DNA follows: TGCGCCAGCAGCAAAGGACAGGGAAGGCAGTTCTTC. The encoded protein is CASSKGQGRQFF.

This clone was found a few times. The chain uses TRBV6-1 and TRBJ2-3, with D possibly TRBD1 on 5 matching bases. The CDR3 is 13 residues long. Germline V CDR1 and CDR2: MNHNS, SASEGT. Trimming removed 6 bases from V and 5 bases from J, with 12 bases in between. The CDR3 sequence is CASRGVIGDTQYF. As DNA, the CDR3 is TGTGCCAGCAGAGGGGTTATTGGAGATACGCAGTATTTT.

This clone showed up just a few times. The V gene is TRBV28, the J gene TRBJ2-7; TRBD1 matches at 7 bases. The CDR3 is 14 residues long. V shed 7 bases and J 2 bases; nucleotides not matched to a gene: 8. Germline V CDR1 and CDR2: MDHEN, SYDVKM. The CDR3 loop reads CASMKGQRTYEQYF. The CDR3 DNA is TGTGCCAGCATGAAGGGACAGCGCACCTACGAGCAGTACTTC.

This clone was detected ten times or more. The CDR3 DNA reads as TGTGCCAGCCAACTAGCGCGCACAGATACGCAGTATTTT. It yields the protein CASQLARTDTQYF. The genes are TRBV6-1 and TRBJ2-3, with 7 bases fitting TRBD2. V was pared by 8 bases and J by 1 base, with 3 bases of the junction left unmatched. Germline lookup yields CDR1 MNHNS and CDR2 SASEGT. The CDR3 loop spans 13 amino acids.

This clone was counted only a few times. The chain links TRBV6-1 to TRBJ1-2; weak D call: TRBD1 (6 bases). The CDR3 runs to 14 residues. V was clipped by 7 bases and J by 7 bases, with 19 bases between them. From germline, CDR1 is MNHNS and CDR2 SASEGT. CDR3 residues: CASKKGGWVVGYTF. CDR3 DNA: TGTGCCAGCAAAAAGGGGGGGTGGGTTGTTGGCTACACCTTC.

This clone was detected many times. The chain links TRBV28 to TRBJ1-1; the D is unclear. The CDR3 has 15 amino acids. Deletions cut 5 bases from V and 1 base from J, with 14 bases between. Germline CDR1 is MDHEN and CDR2 is SYDVKM. The DNA for the CDR3 is TGTGCCAGCAGTGCACACAGATGGCAGAACACTGAAGCTTTCTTT. This translates into CASSAHRWQNTEAFF.

This clone has at least ten counts. The chain has TRBV20-1 and TRBJ2-1; 10 bases are shared with TRBD1. Germline assignment: CDR1 DFQATT and CDR2 SNEGSKA (reference sequence). The CDR3 is 14 amino acids. Trimming took 4 bases from V and 10 from J; bases not matched to a gene: 10. CDR3 sequence (DNA): TGCAGTGCTAACGCCGGGACAGGGGTCAGGGAGCAGTTCTTC. Encoded protein: CSANAGTGVREQFF.

This clone was observed a handful of times. The rearrangement joins TRBV10-1 to TRBJ1-1; D is unclear. Germline V gene sequence: CDR1 WNHNN, CDR2 SYGVQD (reference sequence). V was trimmed by 11 bases and J by 6 bases, leaving 19 bases between them. The CDR3 is made up of 13 amino acids. CDR3 sequence reads: CAQRGHSASEAFF. The CDR3 DNA sequence: TGCGCCCAGCGTGGCCACTCCGCTTCTGAAGCTTTCTTT.

In this sample, this clone turned up many times. The V and J genes are TRBV13 and TRBJ2-5, with 12 bases fitting TRBD1. Trimming cost V 1 base and J 7 bases; bases outside gene matches: 4. The V gene's germline CDR1 is PRHDT and CDR2 FYEKMQ (reference sequence). There are 15 residues in the CDR3. CDR3 loop: CASSLAPGQGATQYF. CDR3 in DNA: TGTGCCAGCAGCTTAGCCCCGGGACAGGGGGCGACCCAGTACTTC.

This clone appeared many times. The gene calls are TRBV6-4 and TRBJ1-2; the D is unclear. CDR1 MRHNA and CDR2 SNTAGT come from the germline V gene. The CDR3 covers 13 residues. The ends were cut back, 2 bases at V and 6 bases at J, with 10 bases in the middle. The CDR3 reads CASSDRVGHGYTF. DNA for the CDR3: TGTGCCAGCAGTGACCGGGTAGGGCATGGCTACACCTTC.

This chain connects TRBV2 to TRBJ2-3, with TRBD2 identical over 10 bases. The CDR3 is 14 residues long. Per germline, CDR1 SNHLY and CDR2 FYNNEI. V was clipped by 8 bases and J by 5 bases; unmatched bases: 7. CDR3 bases: TGTGCCAGCTGCCTAGCGGGAGCCGTAGATACGCAGTATTTT. Protein product: CASCLAGAVDTQYF.

This clone was seen at least ten times. The V and J genes are TRBV7-3 and TRBJ2-5; 8 nucleotides agree with TRBD2. J gave up 5 bases and V 6 bases, and 23 bases lay outside the gene matches. CDR3 size: 19 residues. Germline values: CDR1 SGHTA, CDR2 FQGTGA. CDR3 nucleotides: TGTGCCAGCAGTATTAACCTTGGTAGCGGGATAAATGGCCGGGAGACCCAGTACTTC. This gives the protein CASSINLGSGINGRETQYF.

The sample holds many counts of this clone. V gene TRBV7-2 combines with J gene TRBJ2-5, with 8 positions matching TRBD1. Germline assignment: CDR1 SGHTA and CDR2 FQGNSA. With 7 bases clipped from V and 4 bases from J, the junction kept 17 bases outside the gene matches. This CDR3 has 17 amino acids. The chain's CDR3 is CASNQGAFIVGGETQYF. CDR3 DNA sequence: TGTGCCAGCAACCAGGGGGCTTTTATAGTAGGAGGAGAGACCCAGTACTTC.

The sample holds one count of this clone. Germline and junction disagree at one end, which may indicate a read error. The rearrangement uses TRBV20-1 and TRBJ1-5; unclear D gene. The CDR3 has 14 residues. CDR1 DFQATT and CDR2 SNEGSKA come from the germline V gene (reference sequence). The DNA of the CDR3 is TGCAGTGCCAGAGGACGGTCGATCAATCAGCCCCAGCATTTT. Amino acid sequence: CSARGRSINQPQHF.

As to this clone: Other DNA sequences in the sample encode the same CDR3. The chain has TRBV10-3 and TRBJ2-3, with D tentatively TRBD1 (5 bases). The germline V and J ends were trimmed by 6 bases and 7 bases, with 11 bases remaining between them. Germline V CDR1 and CDR2: ENHRY, SYGVKD. The CDR3 covers 12 residues. DNA for the CDR3: TGTGCCATCAGGGGTGGGGCATATACGCAGTATTTT. Encoded protein: CAIRGGAYTQYF.